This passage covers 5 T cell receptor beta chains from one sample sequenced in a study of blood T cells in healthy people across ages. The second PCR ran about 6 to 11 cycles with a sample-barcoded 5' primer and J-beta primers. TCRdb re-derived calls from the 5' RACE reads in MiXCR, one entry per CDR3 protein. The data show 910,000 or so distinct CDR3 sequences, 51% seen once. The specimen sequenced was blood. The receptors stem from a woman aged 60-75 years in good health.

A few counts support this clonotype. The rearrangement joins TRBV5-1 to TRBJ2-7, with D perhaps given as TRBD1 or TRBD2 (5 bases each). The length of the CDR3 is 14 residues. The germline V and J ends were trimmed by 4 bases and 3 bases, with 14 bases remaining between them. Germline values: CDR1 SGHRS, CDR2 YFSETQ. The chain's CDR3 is CASSLRAEGYEQYF. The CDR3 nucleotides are TGCGCCAGCAGCCTCAGGGCCGAGGGCTACGAGCAGTACTTC. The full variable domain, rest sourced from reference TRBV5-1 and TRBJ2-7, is KAGVTQTPRYLIKTRGQQVTLSCSPISGHRSVSWYQQTPGQGLQFLFEYFSETQRNKGNFPGRFSGRQFSNSRSEMNVSTLELGDSALYLCASSLRAEGYEQYFGPGTRLTVT.

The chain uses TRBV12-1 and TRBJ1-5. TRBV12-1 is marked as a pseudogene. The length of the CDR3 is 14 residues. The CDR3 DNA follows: TGTGCCAGCAGCTTTGTGCAGGCCAATCAGCCCCAGCATTTT. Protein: CASSFVQANQPQHF.

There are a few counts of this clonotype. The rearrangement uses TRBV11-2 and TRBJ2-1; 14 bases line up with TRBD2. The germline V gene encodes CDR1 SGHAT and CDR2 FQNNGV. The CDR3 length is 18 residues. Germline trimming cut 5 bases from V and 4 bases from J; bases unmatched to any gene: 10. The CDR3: CASSTGTSGSLRYNEQFF. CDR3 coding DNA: TGTGCCAGCAGCACTGGGACTAGCGGGAGTTTGAGGTACAATGAGCAGTTCTTC.

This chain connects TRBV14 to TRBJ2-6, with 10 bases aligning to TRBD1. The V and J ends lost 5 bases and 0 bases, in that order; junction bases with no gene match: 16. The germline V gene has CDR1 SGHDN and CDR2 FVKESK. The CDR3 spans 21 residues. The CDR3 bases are TGTGCCAGCAGCTCAAAGGGGTGGGACAGGGGAAGCTCCTCTGGGGCCAACGTCCTGACTTTC. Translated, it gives CASSSKGWDRGSSSGANVLTF.

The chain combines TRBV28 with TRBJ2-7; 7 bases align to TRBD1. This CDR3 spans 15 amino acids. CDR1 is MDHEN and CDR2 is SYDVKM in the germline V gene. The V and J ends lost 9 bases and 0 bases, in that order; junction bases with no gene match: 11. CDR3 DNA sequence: TGTGCCAGTTCGAGTGGACAGGCCGCCTCCTACGAGCAGTACTTC. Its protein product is CASSSGQAASYEQYF.